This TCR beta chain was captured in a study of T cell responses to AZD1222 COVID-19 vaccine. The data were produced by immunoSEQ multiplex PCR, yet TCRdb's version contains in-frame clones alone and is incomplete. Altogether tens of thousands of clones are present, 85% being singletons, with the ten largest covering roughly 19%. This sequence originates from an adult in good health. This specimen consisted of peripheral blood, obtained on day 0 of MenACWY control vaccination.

The CDR3 DNA follows: TGTGCGATCTCGGGCAGGGTAGATGGCTACACCTTC. Translation: CAISGRVDGYTF. The chain recombines TRBV12-3 or TRBV12-4 with TRBJ1-2; D may be TRBD1 (5 bases). The CDR3 loop spans 12 amino acids.